This TCR beta chain was observed in a study of blood T cells in healthy people across ages. For the second PCR, which ran for roughly 7 to 11 cycles, a sample-barcoded 5' primer and a J-beta primer mix were used. Each TCR beta cDNA got a 12-nucleotide random molecular identifier. TCRdb reprocessed the 5' RACE reads with MiXCR, giving one entry per CDR3 protein. The sample includes about 1.7 million distinct CDR3 sequences, about 28% of them seen just once. This clonotype showed up just a few times. What it binds is unknown. Notes on the study in general: Compared with aged donors, long-lived donors showed fewer expanded clones, suggesting selection.

Every donor gave ten milliliters of peripheral blood. The CDR3 totals 13 residues. V was pared by 7 bases and J by 1 base, with 10 bases between. Sequencing input: blood. The chain has TRBV12-3 or TRBV12-4 and TRBJ2-5; D perhaps matches TRBD2 (6 bases). This clonotype was obtained from a woman in her thirties in good health. CDR3 region: CASTGTAQETQYF. CDR3 sequence (DNA): TGTGCCAGCACCGGGACTGCCCAAGAGACCCAGTACTTC.